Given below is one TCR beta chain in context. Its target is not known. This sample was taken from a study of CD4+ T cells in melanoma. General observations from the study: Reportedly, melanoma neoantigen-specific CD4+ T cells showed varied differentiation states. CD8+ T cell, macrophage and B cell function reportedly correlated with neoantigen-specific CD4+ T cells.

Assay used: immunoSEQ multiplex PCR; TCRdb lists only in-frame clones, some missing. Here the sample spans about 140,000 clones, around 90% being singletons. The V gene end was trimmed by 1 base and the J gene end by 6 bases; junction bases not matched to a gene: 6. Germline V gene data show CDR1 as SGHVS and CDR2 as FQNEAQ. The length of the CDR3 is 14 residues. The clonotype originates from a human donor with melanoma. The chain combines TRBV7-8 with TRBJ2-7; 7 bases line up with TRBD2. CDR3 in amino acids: CASSLGGRGGEQYF. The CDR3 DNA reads TGTGCCAGCAGCTTAGGGGGGAGGGGCGGCGAGCAGTACTTC.